This T cell receptor (beta chain) was sequenced for a study of cytomegalovirus exposure and HLA in healthy donors. The PCR ran on 60 Vbeta and 13 Jbeta primers. The data were produced by immunoSEQ multiplex PCR, yet TCRdb's version contains in-frame clones alone and is incomplete. In total, the table holds about 58,000 clones. About this clone: Its target is not known.

Points from the study as a whole: Exclusion as indistinguishable affected some V segments, including TRBV6-2 and TRBV6-3. TCR sequences were mostly rare, though some public TCRs occurred in many donors.

The V end lost 2 bases, the J end lost 1 base, and 17 bases lay between the germline ends. The CDR3 has 18 residues. Germline values: CDR1 KGHSH, CDR2 LQKENI. Sequencing input: PBMCs. This TCR was sampled from a woman aged 18 to 35 in good health and CMV-seronegative. The V and J genes are TRBV18 and TRBJ1-4; tentatively, D is TRBD1 (6 bases). CDR3 loop: CASSPVSIRTETNEKLFF. CDR3 coding DNA: TGTGCCAGCTCACCAGTTTCGATTCGGACAGAAACTAATGAAAAACTGTTTTTT.